Sequencing of this T cell receptor (beta chain) was carried out in a study of shared clonotypes between healthy human individuals. Study-wide results and caveats: Non-shared clonotypes were found to have lower generation probabilities than the clonotypes that were shared by all four of the sorted-subset donors.

The assay used deep level. This table comes from immunoSEQ multiplex PCR, and its TCRdb copy is limited to in-frame clones, with some not included. The table lists 500,000 to 700,000 clones, approximately 95% of them singletons. Naive CD8 cells, CD45RO-negative and positively selected for CCR7, excluded terminally differentiated effector memory CD45RA+ cells. This clone was recorded once. Its antigen is unidentified. This CDR3 comprises 12 residues. Germline lookup yields CDR1 SGHNT and CDR2 YYREEE (reference sequence). V was clipped by 4 bases and J by 2 bases, with 6 bases between them. Sequenced sample: naive CD8+ T cells sorted from blood. The V call is TRBV5-4, the J call TRBJ2-5; D remains ambiguous. The sequence derives from a woman in her 30s in good health. CDR3 bases: TGTGCCAGCAGCGGGGAACAAGAGACCCAGTACTTC. Translation gives CASSGEQETQYF.